Below, 25 T cell receptor beta chains from the same sample are listed, as sequenced in a study of blood T cell repertoires in COVID-19. Produced via immunoSEQ multiplex PCR; TCRdb's table is partial and in-frame only. The sample shows 300,000 to 450,000 clones, more than 70% of them seen only once. Material: peripheral blood. Receptors were obtained from a woman aged 25 to 39 with COVID-19, enrolled during active disease.

The chain couples TRBV7-9 to TRBJ1-2, with 7 bases that match TRBD1. The germline V gene encodes CDR1 SEHNR and CDR2 FQNEAQ (reference sequence). The length of the CDR3 is 13 residues. Trimming removed 3 bases from V and 3 bases from J; junction bases left unmatched: 1. DNA for the CDR3: TGTGCCAGCAGCTTGGGGACAGACTATGGCTACACCTTC. Translation gives CASSLGTDYGYTF.

J is TRBJ2-2 and V is TRBV7-9; 11 bases are a match to TRBD2. The trim removed 4 bases at V and 4 bases at J, leaving 2 bases unmatched. The CDR3 spans 15 residues. From germline, CDR1 is SEHNR and CDR2 FQNEAQ (reference sequence). Here the CDR3 reads CASSYSGRGTGELFF. CDR3 coding DNA: TGTGCCAGCAGCTATAGCGGGAGGGGCACCGGGGAGCTGTTTTTT.

The chain uses TRBV7-2 and TRBJ1-2; no definite D call. The V and J ends lost 1 base and 8 bases respectively, with 14 bases between them. The CDR3 sequence is 14 residues long. Germline CDR1 and CDR2: SGHTA and FQGNSA. The CDR3 bases are TGTGCCAGCAGCTTAGTCCGCAGCGGGAGAGGCTACACCTTC. As protein: CASSLVRSGRGYTF.

The V gene is TRBV28, the J gene TRBJ1-2, with D perhaps matching TRBD1 (6 bases). Trimming took 5 bases from V and 0 from J, leaving 13 bases between them. Germline CDR1 is MDHEN and CDR2 is SYDVKM. The CDR3 is 15 residues long. The CDR3 is CASSGPDSSNYGYTF. CDR3 coding DNA: TGTGCCAGCAGTGGTCCGGACAGTTCTAACTATGGCTACACCTTC.

The chain joins TRBV24-1 to TRBJ1-2; 8 nucleotides align to TRBD1. With 4 bases clipped from V and 0 bases from J, the junction kept 6 bases outside the gene matches. The germline V gene encodes CDR1 KGHDR and CDR2 SFDVKD. The CDR3 covers 16 residues. In DNA, the CDR3 is TGTGCCACCAGTGACTGCGACAGGGGCACTAACTATGGCTACACCTTC. Residues: CATSDCDRGTNYGYTF.

The rearrangement joins TRBV18 to TRBJ2-3, with D possibly being TRBD1 (7 bases). Trimming left V 1 base short and J 3 bases short, with 14 bases between. The CDR3 loop spans 16 amino acids. Germline CDR1 reads KGHSH; CDR2 reads LQKENI. The CDR3 DNA is TGTGCCAGCTCACCACGGGTGCAGGGGGGAACAGATACGCAGTATTTT. It is translated as CASSPRVQGGTDTQYF.

J is TRBJ2-5 and V is TRBV5-3, with 11 bases that match TRBD2. TRBV5-3 is known as an ORF, though its function is uncertain. CDR3 length: 15 residues. V was clipped by 2 bases and J by 4 bases; unmatched bases: 4. The CDR3 nucleotides are TGTGCCAGAAGCTTACTAGCGGGAGTAGGAGAGACCCAGTACTTC. It encodes CARSLLAGVGETQYF.

V gene TRBV12-3 or TRBV12-4 combines with J gene TRBJ1-5, with unresolved D. This CDR3 comprises 12 residues. V lost 7 bases to trimming and J lost 6 bases, with 10 bases between them. The CDR3 is CASTIPGQPQHF. The DNA of the CDR3 is TGTGCCAGCACTATCCCGGGTCAGCCCCAGCATTTT.

The CDR3 DNA sequence: TGTGCCAGCAGCTTGTATGGAGCAGATTTTATGAACACTGAAGCTTTCTTT. This gives the protein CASSLYGADFMNTEAFF. The chain joins TRBV5-6 to TRBJ1-1; D gene ambiguous. Germline CDR1 and CDR2: SGHDT and YYEEEE. The germline V and J ends were trimmed by 1 base and 0 bases, with 16 bases remaining between them. This CDR3 spans 17 amino acids.

The chain employs TRBV6-2 or TRBV6-3 and TRBJ1-2; D perhaps matches TRBD1 (5 bases). The CDR3 extends over 12 amino acids. Deletions cut 5 bases from V and 8 bases from J, with 12 bases between. Germline CDR1 MNHEY, CDR2 SVGEGT. The CDR3, as DNA: TGTGCCAGCAGTCCCCAGGGAGGGGGCTACACCTTC. Translating gives CASSPQGGGYTF.

The gene calls are TRBV29-1 and TRBJ2-7; the match to TRBD2 covers 10 bases. Germline loops: CDR1 SQVTM, CDR2 ANQGSEA. The junction had 8 bases not matched to a gene; V was cut back by 6 bases and J by 3 bases. The CDR3 spans 14 residues. The CDR3 coding sequence is TGCAGCGTAGAGACTGCTAGCGGGAGCTACGAGCAGTACTTC. Amino acids: CSVETASGSYEQYF.

The V and J genes are TRBV10-1 and TRBJ1-1; the D is unclear. Per germline, CDR1 WNHNN and CDR2 SYGVQD (reference sequence). V lost 8 bases to trimming and J lost 0 bases, with 16 bases between them. The CDR3 totals 15 residues. The CDR3, as DNA: TGCGCCAGCTCAGAAAGCGGACGGATGAACACTGAAGCTTTCTTT. This translates into CASSESGRMNTEAFF.

The chain joins TRBV7-9 to TRBJ2-3, with TRBD1 matching 8 bases. This CDR3 contains 13 residues. The V and J ends lost 5 bases and 4 bases, in that order; junction bases with no gene match: 2. Germline V gene data show CDR1 as SEHNR and CDR2 as FQNEAQ (reference sequence). The chain's CDR3 is CASSPQGADTQYF. In DNA, the CDR3 is TGTGCCAGCAGCCCACAGGGGGCAGATACGCAGTATTTT.

The V gene is TRBV19, the J gene TRBJ2-2; 12 bases are a match to TRBD2. CDR3 length: 16 amino acids. The V gene end was trimmed by 4 bases and the J gene end by 6 bases; junction bases not matched to a gene: 6. Looked up from germline, CDR1 is LNHDA and CDR2 is SQIVND (reference sequence). In nucleotides, the CDR3 is TGTGCCAGTAGTAATTCCCTAGCGGGAGGGGCCGGGGAGCTGTTTTTT. Protein sequence: CASSNSLAGGAGELFF.

J is TRBJ2-2 and V is TRBV28, with 8 bases aligning to TRBD2. In germline, CDR1 is MDHEN, CDR2 SYDVKM. J gave up 1 base and V 7 bases, and 8 bases lay outside the gene matches. The CDR3 has 16 amino acids. CDR3 sequence: CASNPAGAVNTGELFF. DNA of the CDR3: TGTGCCAGCAACCCAGCGGGAGCGGTGAACACCGGGGAGCTGTTTTTT.

The V gene is TRBV29-1, the J gene TRBJ1-1, with a tentative D call TRBD1 (5 bases). Per germline, CDR1 SQVTM and CDR2 ANQGSEA. V was trimmed by 6 bases and J by 11 bases, leaving 22 bases between them. The CDR3 has 13 residues. The CDR3 sequence: CSVQVGREDRAFF. CDR3 in DNA: TGCAGCGTCCAAGTCGGCAGGGAAGATCGGGCTTTCTTT.

The chain has TRBV7-2 and TRBJ2-7; TRBD2 agrees at 7 bases. CDR1 SGHTA and CDR2 FQGNSA come from the germline V gene. With 3 bases clipped from V and 2 bases from J, the junction kept 4 bases outside the gene matches. The CDR3 spans 14 residues. The CDR3 here is CASSFLADPYEQYF. DNA of the CDR3: TGTGCCAGCAGCTTCCTAGCGGACCCCTACGAGCAGTACTTC.

This chain links TRBV29-1 with TRBJ2-7; a possible D gene is TRBD1 (5 bases). The CDR3 is 13 residues long. Germline CDR1 SQVTM, CDR2 ANQGSEA. Trimming pared 4 bases from V and 3 bases from J, leaving 13 bases between. In DNA form, the CDR3 reads TGCAGCGTTGTTTTTCCAGGGAACTACGAGCAGTACTTC. This translates into CSVVFPGNYEQYF.

The chain is built from TRBV7-9 and TRBJ2-3; 11 bases are shared with TRBD2. CDR1 is SEHNR, CDR2 FQNEAQ, per germline (reference sequence). CDR3 size: 16 residues. The V and J ends lost 4 bases and 5 bases, in that order; junction bases with no gene match: 8. This chain's CDR3 is CASSSRTSGGRDTQYF. DNA of the CDR3: TGTGCCAGCAGCTCCCGAACTAGCGGGGGCCGAGATACGCAGTATTTT.

A few counts support this clone. The chain has TRBV28 and TRBJ1-6; D ambiguous. The V and J ends lost 7 bases and 5 bases respectively, with 6 bases between them. The CDR3 is 12 amino acids. Germline CDR1 MDHEN, CDR2 SYDVKM. CDR3 protein: CASIDNNSPLHF. CDR3 coding DNA: TGTGCCAGCATTGACAATAATTCACCCCTCCACTTT.

This chain connects TRBV28 to TRBJ2-7; 8 nucleotides line up with TRBD1. Germline CDR1 and CDR2: MDHEN and SYDVKM. The CDR3 contains 13 residues. V shed 8 bases, J shed 3 bases, and the junction held 6 bases outside the gene matches. Written as DNA, the CDR3 is TGTGCCAGCGAGGGGACAGGTTACTACGAGCAGTACTTC. It encodes CASEGTGYYEQYF.

The chain recombines TRBV7-9 with TRBJ2-1; D perhaps matches TRBD2 (6 bases). The V end lost 1 base, the J end lost 8 bases, and 15 bases lay between the germline ends. The CDR3 extends over 15 amino acids. Germline V CDR1 and CDR2: SEHNR, FQNEAQ (reference sequence). The CDR3 loop reads CASSLEEGRWDEQFF. The DNA for the CDR3 is TGTGCCAGCAGCTTAGAGGAGGGGCGCTGGGATGAGCAGTTCTTC.

This clone has just a few counts. The chain carries TRBV9 and TRBJ2-3; TRBD2 matches at 7 bases. Trimming at V came to 4 bases and at J to 5 bases, leaving 7 bases not matched to a gene. The CDR3 is 14 residues long. Germline-derived CDR1 and CDR2 are SGDLS and YYNGEE. CDR3 nucleotides: TGTGCCAGCAGCCCCCAGATAGCGGGAGATACGCAGTATTTT. This gives the protein CASSPQIAGDTQYF.

CDR3 DNA: TGCGCCAGCAGCTTGACAGGGGACGAGCAGTACTTC. Its protein product is CASSLTGDEQYF. The chain employs TRBV5-1 and TRBJ2-7; 7 nucleotides align to TRBD1. CDR1 is SGHRS and CDR2 is YFSETQ in the germline V gene. The CDR3 contains 12 residues. With V trimmed by 1 base and J by 5 bases, 0 bases remained unmatched. Full variable domain (rest looked up from reference TRBV5-1 and TRBJ2-7): KAGVTQTPRYLIKTRGQQVTLSCSPISGHRSVSWYQQTPGQGLQFLFEYFSETQRNKGNFPGRFSGRQFSNSRSEMNVSTLELGDSALYLCASSLTGDEQYFGPGTRLTVT.

V is TRBV7-9 and J is TRBJ2-7; D is uncertain. Trimming took off 6 bases at V and 3 bases at J, with 15 bases between the two ends. The germline V gene encodes CDR1 SEHNR and CDR2 FQNEAQ (reference sequence). CDR3 size: 14 residues. The CDR3 sequence: CASRPPLAGYEQYF. The CDR3 nucleotides are TGTGCCAGCAGGCCTCCTCTGGCTGGCTACGAGCAGTACTTC. Complete variable domain (other parts from reference TRBV7-9 and TRBJ2-7): DTGVSQNPRHKITKRGQNVTFRCDPISEHNRLYWYRQTLGQGPEFLTYFQNEAQLEKSRLLSDRFSAERPKGSFSTLEIQRTEQGDSAMYLCASRPPLAGYEQYFGPGTRLTVT.